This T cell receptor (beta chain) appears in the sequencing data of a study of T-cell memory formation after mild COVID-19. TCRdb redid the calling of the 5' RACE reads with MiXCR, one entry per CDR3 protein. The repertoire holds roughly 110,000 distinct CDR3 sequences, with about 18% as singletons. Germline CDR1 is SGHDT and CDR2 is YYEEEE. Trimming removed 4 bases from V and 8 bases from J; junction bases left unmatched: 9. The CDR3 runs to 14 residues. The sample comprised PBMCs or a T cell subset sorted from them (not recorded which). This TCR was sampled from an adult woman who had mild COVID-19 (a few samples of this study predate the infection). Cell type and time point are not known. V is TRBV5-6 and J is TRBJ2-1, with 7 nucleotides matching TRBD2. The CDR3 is CASSGNRREDEQFF. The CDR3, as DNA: TGTGCCAGCAGCGGGAACAGACGGGAGGATGAGCAGTTCTTC.